A single count supports the clone carrying this T cell receptor (beta chain). Antigen specificity is unknown. This sample was included in a study of T cells in localized non-small cell lung cancer. Points from the study as a whole: Only one tumor region was sequenced, so heterogeneity remains possible. A median of roughly 57 clones ranked among the top 100 in tumor appeared in adjacent lung.

Sequenced by immunoSEQ multiplex PCR; TCRdb stores in-frame clones only, minus some. The sample shows around 15,000 clones, roughly 85% of them seen only once. CDR1 is PRHDT and CDR2 is FYEKMQ in the germline V gene (reference sequence). The CDR3 covers 16 residues. The ends lost 0 bases at V and 0 bases at J; junction bases unmatched: 3. This clonotype was obtained from a male donor aged 60 or over with stage I lung adenocarcinoma. The genes are TRBV13 and TRBJ2-7; 9 bases line up with TRBD2. Sequences were derived from peripheral blood, sampled before any cancer treatment. The CDR3 DNA reads TGTGCCAGCAGCTTAGGGCTAGCGGGGATCTCCTACGAGCAGTACTTC. Protein product: CASSLGLAGISYEQYF.